This TCR beta chain emerged from a study of glioma-infiltrating T cells. Whole-study findings and limits: Very few CDR3 sequences were shared between tissue and blood. Above-expected tissue-blood divergence occurred in all gliomas, most in low-grade ones.

Amplification of TCR alpha and beta CDR3 regions from RNA used iRepertoire nested multiplex PCR. For one-step reverse transcription and amplification, 100-400 ng of tissue mRNA or PBMC total RNA was used. TCRdb re-called the multiplex PCR reads through MiXCR, storing one row per CDR3 protein. Here the sample spans roughly 100,000 distinct CDR3 sequences, around 28% being singletons. Note on this clonotype: Antigen unknown.

This CDR3 contains 14 residues. Germline V gene sequence: CDR1 SGHAT, CDR2 FQDESV (reference sequence). Trimming took 5 bases from V and 3 from J, leaving 13 bases between them. The chain has TRBV11-1 and TRBJ2-5; TRBD1 or TRBD2 may be the D gene (6 bases each). This receptor was identified in a human donor with low-grade glioma or glioblastoma, undergoing nonglioma brain surgery, or in good health (not recorded which). The specimen was glioma tissue, nonneoplastic brain tissue, or PBMCs (not recorded which). Here the CDR3 DNA reads TGTGCCAGCAGCGGGGGGCACAGGGAAGAGACCCAGTACTTC. Amino acid sequence: CASSGGHREETQYF.